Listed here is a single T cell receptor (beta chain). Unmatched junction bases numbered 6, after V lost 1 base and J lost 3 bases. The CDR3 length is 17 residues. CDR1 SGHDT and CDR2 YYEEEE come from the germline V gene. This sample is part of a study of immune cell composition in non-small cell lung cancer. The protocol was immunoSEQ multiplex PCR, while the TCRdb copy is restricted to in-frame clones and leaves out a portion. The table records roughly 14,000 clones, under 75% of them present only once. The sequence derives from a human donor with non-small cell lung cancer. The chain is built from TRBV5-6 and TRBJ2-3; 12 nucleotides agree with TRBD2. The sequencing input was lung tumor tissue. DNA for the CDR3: TGTGCCAGCAGCTTGCGTCTAGCGGGGGGGCGAACAGATACGCAGTATTTT. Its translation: CASSLRLAGGRTDTQYF.